This T cell receptor (beta chain) was sequenced in a study of regulatory T cells in long-lasting Graves disease. Study observations and caveats: For persistent Graves' patients, TCR diversity was lower than for newly diagnosed ones.

The time point here: persistent/refractory GD, antithyroid drugs over 5 years with positive TRAb. After RNA was extracted from PBMCs, the TCR library was made from it. HTBI primers from iRepertoire and Arm-PCR of CDR3 regions yielded the TCR beta libraries. TCRdb re-analysed the multiplex PCR reads in MiXCR, keeping a single row per CDR3 protein. The profile shows fewer than 450,000 distinct CDR3 sequences, more than 20% of them singletons. This clonotype was detected ten times or more. Antigen: not known. CDR1 is MNHEY, CDR2 SMNVEV, per germline (reference sequence). Between the trimmed V and J ends, which lost 5 bases and 3 bases, there was a span of 22 bases. This CDR3 is built from 17 residues.

The chain employs TRBV27 and TRBJ2-5; D is unclear. The sample here was peripheral blood mononuclear cells (PBMCs), taken when the disease was refractory, from a patient treated with antithyroid drugs. The receptor comes from a female donor with Graves disease. The CDR3 reads CASSPTNPASSKETQYF. The DNA for the CDR3 is TGTGCCAGCAGTCCGACCAATCCGGCTAGTAGTAAAGAGACCCAGTACTTC.